The 20 T cell receptor beta chains listed next were all sequenced from one sample in a study of early T cells in non-severe SARS-CoV-2 infection. In TCRdb, the 5' RACE reads were re-called with MiXCR into one record per CDR3 protein. This table holds around 39,000 distinct CDR3 sequences, about 5.2% found once. The specimen comprised whole blood, sampled at baseline. All receptors derive from an adult who was a healthcare worker with PCR-confirmed SARS-CoV-2 infection or an uninfected control (not recorded which).

This clonotype was detected a few times. The J gene is TRBJ1-2, the V gene TRBV20-1; 8 bases agree with TRBD1. The CDR3 extends over 14 amino acids. With V trimmed by 2 bases and J by 4 bases, 6 bases remained unmatched. Germline-derived CDR1 and CDR2 are DFQATT and SNEGSKA (reference sequence). The CDR3 coding sequence is TGCAGTGCTAGAAGTCAGGGGGCCGTCTATGGCTACACCTTC. Translated: CSARSQGAVYGYTF.

The V call is TRBV25-1, the J call TRBJ2-3; 10 bases agree with TRBD2. Trimming at V came to 8 bases and at J to 3 bases, leaving 5 bases not matched to a gene. CDR1 MGHDK and CDR2 SYGVNS come from the germline V gene. The CDR3 extends over 14 amino acids. CDR3 in amino acids: CASSKAGGTDTQYF. The CDR3, as DNA: TGTGCCAGCTCGAAAGCGGGAGGGACAGATACGCAGTATTTT.

The genes are TRBV14 and TRBJ1-2; tentative D call: TRBD1 (5 bases). The CDR3 sequence is 13 residues long. Trimming removed 1 base from V and 5 bases from J, with 8 bases in between. Looked up from germline, CDR1 is SGHDN and CDR2 is FVKESK. CDR3 sequence reads: CASSQATDYGYTF. CDR3 bases: TGTGCCAGCAGCCAAGCGACAGATTATGGCTACACCTTC.

This clonotype was counted many times. The chain couples TRBV9 to TRBJ1-5; 8 bases fit TRBD1. The CDR3 runs to 14 residues. CDR1 is SGDLS and CDR2 is YYNGEE in the germline V gene. The junction had 3 bases not matched to a gene; V was cut back by 4 bases and J by 3 bases. The CDR3 loop is CASSQQGDNQPQHF. CDR3 nucleotides: TGTGCCAGCAGCCAACAGGGGGACAATCAGCCCCAGCATTTT. The full variable domain, completed using reference TRBV9 and TRBJ1-5, is DSGVTQTPKHLITATGQRVTLRCSPRSGDLSVYWYQQSLDQGLQFLIQYYNGEERAKGNILERFSAQQFPDLHSELNLSSLELGDSALYFCASSQQGDNQPQHFGDGTRLSIL.

The table lists this clonotype with many counts. The CDR3 DNA follows: TGTGCCAGTAGTATCTGGGGACAGGGGCTCGCCGAGCAGCAGTACTTC. Amino acid sequence: CASSIWGQGLAEQQYF. J is TRBJ2-7 and V is TRBV19; 10 nucleotides match TRBD1. Germline assignment: CDR1 LNHDA and CDR2 SQIVND (reference sequence). The CDR3 spans 16 residues. With V trimmed by 3 bases and J by 8 bases, 13 bases remained unmatched.

The table lists this clonotype with many counts. The rearrangement joins TRBV30 to TRBJ1-3, with D uncertain. This CDR3 has 14 residues. Between the trimmed V and J ends, which lost 7 bases and 2 bases, there was a span of 15 bases. Germline CDR1 and CDR2: GTSNPN and SVGIG (reference sequence). CDR3 in DNA: TGTGCCTCAAAGGCAGGTCGGCCTGGAAACACCATATATTTT. It translates to CASKAGRPGNTIYF.

This clonotype was seen many times. The rearrangement uses TRBV28 and TRBJ2-3, with TRBD1 as a possible D gene (7 bases). The V gene's germline CDR1 is MDHEN and CDR2 SYDVKM. Between the trimmed V and J ends, which lost 5 bases and 3 bases, there was a span of 15 bases. The CDR3 loop spans 15 amino acids. For the CDR3, the DNA is TGTGCCAGCAGTGCGCGGGACAGTGGGACAGATACGCAGTATTTT. It is translated as CASSARDSGTDTQYF.

This clonotype was detected ten times or more. CDR3 nucleotides: TGCAGTGCTAGTCGAGGACTAGCGGCCATCCAGGGAGAGACCCAGTACTTC. This sequence encodes CSASRGLAAIQGETQYF. This chain links TRBV20-1 with TRBJ2-5, with 10 positions matching TRBD2. V shed 3 bases and J 4 bases; nucleotides not matched to a gene: 14. From germline, CDR1 is DFQATT and CDR2 SNEGSKA (reference sequence). The CDR3 spans 17 residues.

In this sample, this clonotype turned up many times. The chain is built from TRBV13 and TRBJ2-5, with 7 bases identical to TRBD2. CDR1 and CDR2 from the germline V gene are PRHDT and FYEKMQ (reference sequence). The V and J ends lost 5 bases and 5 bases, in that order; junction bases with no gene match: 20. CDR3 length: 18 amino acids. Here the CDR3 reads CASSLDTAGDSGLETQYF. Here the CDR3 DNA reads TGTGCCAGCAGCCTCGATACCGCGGGAGACTCGGGGCTTGAGACCCAGTACTTC.

The chain combines TRBV5-1 with TRBJ2-5; D may be TRBD1 (5 bases). Trimming cost V 5 bases and J 8 bases, with 10 bases left between them. The CDR3 runs to 11 residues. The V gene's germline CDR1 is SGHRS and CDR2 YFSETQ. The CDR3 loop is CASSFDRTQYF. The CDR3 DNA reads as TGCGCCAGCAGTTTTGACAGAACCCAGTACTTC.

This clonotype was found many times. The gene calls are TRBV11-2 and TRBJ2-2; TRBD2 is a possible D gene (5 bases). Germline V CDR1 and CDR2: SGHAT, FQNNGV. This CDR3 is built from 14 residues. V lost 5 bases to trimming and J lost 7 bases, with 14 bases between them. DNA for the CDR3: TGTGCCAGCAGCCCGCAGTCTAGCAACGGGGAGCTGTTTTTT. It codes for CASSPQSSNGELFF.

In this sample, this clonotype turned up many times. The chain combines TRBV7-9 with TRBJ2-2; D is unresolved. Between the trimmed V and J ends, which lost 3 bases and 6 bases, there was a span of 14 bases. The CDR3 is 15 amino acids. Per germline, CDR1 SEHNR and CDR2 FQNEAQ (reference sequence). The CDR3 reads CASSFSLGSPGELFF. CDR3 DNA sequence: TGTGCCAGCAGCTTCTCCCTGGGGTCTCCCGGGGAGCTGTTTTTT.

In this sample, this clonotype turned up a few times. The chain joins TRBV28 to TRBJ2-3, with 8 nucleotides matching TRBD1. The V and J ends lost 5 bases and 2 bases, in that order; junction bases with no gene match: 3. The germline V gene has CDR1 MDHEN and CDR2 SYDVKM. The CDR3 has 14 amino acids. The CDR3 region is CASSMDRDTDTQYF. The DNA for the CDR3 is TGTGCCAGCAGTATGGACAGGGACACAGATACGCAGTATTTT. The complete variable domain, with remaining parts taken from reference TRBV28 and TRBJ2-3, reads DVKVTQSSRYLVKRTGEKVFLECVQDMDHENMFWYRQDPGLGLRLIYFSYDVKMKEKGDIPEGYSVSREKKERFSLILESASTNQTSMYLCASSMDRDTDTQYFGPGTRLTVL.

This clonotype occurred many times. The chain uses TRBV11-2 and TRBJ1-1; possible D gene TRBD1, 5 bases. The CDR3 runs to 14 residues. Germline CDR1 is SGHAT and CDR2 is FQNNGV. V dropped 4 bases and J dropped 1 base, with 10 bases sitting between them. CDR3: CASSSGRTNTEAFF. The DNA of the CDR3 is TGTGCCAGCAGCTCGGGACGGACGAACACTGAAGCTTTCTTT.

This clonotype rates as medium-sized. The chain combines TRBV7-6 with TRBJ2-7; D is undetermined. The V gene's germline CDR1 is SGHVS and CDR2 FNYEAQ. The CDR3 has 14 residues. V dropped 1 base and J dropped 1 base, with 8 bases sitting between them. The CDR3, as DNA: TGTGCCAGCAGCTTAGTGGCTAGTTCCTACGAGCAGTACTTC. Its translation is CASSLVASSYEQYF.

There are many counts of this clonotype. In nucleotides, the CDR3 is TGTGCCAGCAGTTACGACAACCAAATGTATGGCTACACCTTC. Its protein product is CASSYDNQMYGYTF. The rearrangement joins TRBV6-6 to TRBJ1-2; D gene ambiguous. Germline loops: CDR1 MNHNY, CDR2 SVGAGI (reference sequence). V gave up 2 bases and J gave up 5 bases, with 12 bases separating them. This CDR3 contains 14 residues.

This clonotype was counted at least ten times. The V call is TRBV6-5, the J call TRBJ2-1, with D possibly being TRBD2 (6 bases). V dropped 3 bases and J dropped 4 bases, with 13 bases sitting between them. The germline gives CDR1 MNHEY, CDR2 SVGAGI. The CDR3 runs to 15 residues. DNA for the CDR3: TGTGCCAGCAGTTATGTTGGCGGAGGGTACAATGAGCAGTTCTTC. As protein: CASSYVGGGYNEQFF.

The chain has TRBV28 and TRBJ1-2, with D possibly being TRBD1 (6 bases). The CDR3 has 12 amino acids. Germline V gene lookup returns CDR1 MDHEN and CDR2 SYDVKM. With 7 bases removed from V and 6 bases from J, the gap between germline ends came to 12 bases. The CDR3 bases are TGTGCCAGCAACGAACAGGGTCATGGCTACACCTTC. Amino acid sequence: CASNEQGHGYTF.

The rearrangement uses TRBV20-1 and TRBJ2-1; 14 nucleotides match TRBD2. The CDR3 runs to 16 residues. From germline, CDR1 is DFQATT and CDR2 SNEGSKA (reference sequence). V was pared by 6 bases and J by 2 bases, with 6 bases of the junction left unmatched. CDR3 region: CSAPGLAGAPYNEQFF. CDR3 nucleotide sequence: TGCAGTGCCCCGGGACTAGCGGGAGCCCCCTACAATGAGCAGTTCTTC.

This clonotype was picked up many times. V gene TRBV10-3 combines with J gene TRBJ2-7, with D possibly matching TRBD2 (6 bases). Germline V gene sequence: CDR1 ENHRY, CDR2 SYGVKD. V was clipped by 11 bases and J by 3 bases, with 14 bases between them. The CDR3 sequence is 12 residues long. The CDR3 loop reads CAAPWGVYEQYV. The CDR3 coding sequence is TGTGCCGCCCCTTGGGGGGTCTACGAGCAGTACGTC.